This is a list of T cell receptor beta chains from one sample in a study of T cells after yellow fever vaccination. MiXCR, run by TCRdb on the 5' RACE reads, gives a single entry per CDR3 protein. Among 500,000 to 650,000 distinct CDR3 sequences, about 13% were seen once, and the ten largest hold over 12%. Sequenced here: PBMCs, sampled on the day of the yellow fever booster vaccination. Receptor source: a man aged 30 to 45 who received the YFV17D yellow fever vaccine. The CDR3 runs from the conserved cysteine through the conserved F or W. The D gene is left open where the match is weak. Part of the rows lack a size; the others show once, few, many or a class for expanded clones.

>NA|TRBJ2-3|NA|TRBV14
TGTGCCAGCAGCCACCTAACCAGAGATACGCAGTATTTT
CASSHLTRDTQYF
>NA|TRBJ1-5|few|TRBV20-1
TGCAGTGCTAGAGGCGGGGTTAATAGCAATCAGCCCCAGCATTTT
CSARGGVNSNQPQHF
>NA|TRBJ1-4|NA|TRBV7-2
TGTGCCAGCAGCTTATCGGGATTCACAGGGCTGGGTGAAAAACTGTTTTTT
CASSLSGFTGLGEKLFF
>TRBD1|TRBJ2-3|few|TRBV12-3/TRBV12-4
TGTGCCAGCAGTTTATCTGCGGGACAGGGGGGGAGAACGCAGTATTTT
CASSLSAGQGGRTQYF
>NA|TRBJ2-5|few|TRBV27
TGTGCCAGCAGTTGGTCTGTCCAGGAAGGGACCCAGTACTTC
CASSWSVQEGTQYF
>TRBD2|TRBJ2-1|NA|TRBV20-1
TGCAGTGCTAGAGATCTCGTAGCGGGAGGGCTTAATGAGCAGTTCTTC
CSARDLVAGGLNEQFF
>NA|TRBJ2-3|NA|TRBV7-9
TGTGCCAGCACAGGGCAGGGCCTCACAGATACGCAGTATTTT
CASTGQGLTDTQYF
>TRBD1|TRBJ2-7|NA|TRBV28
TGTGCCAGCCGACGACAGGGACAAACCTACGAGCAGTACTTC
CASRRQGQTYEQYF
>NA|TRBJ2-7|NA|TRBV7-2
TGTGCCAGCAGCCGCCCTGCTGGCGCCTACGAGCAGTACTTC
CASSRPAGAYEQYF
>TRBD1|TRBJ1-1|NA|TRBV10-3
TGTGCCATCAGTGCCGACAGGGAGGCTTTCTTT
CAISADREAFF
>TRBD1|TRBJ1-2|NA|TRBV5-6
TGTGCCAGCAGCACCTCCGGGACAGACTATGGCTACACCTTC
CASSTSGTDYGYTF
>NA|TRBJ1-1|few|TRBV7-9
TGTGCCAGCAGCATAGGGACTAGTGGTGAGGAAGCTTTCTTT
CASSIGTSGEEAFF
>NA|TRBJ2-2|few|TRBV9
TGTGCCAGCAGGTCCGGATTCGGGGAGCTGTTTTTT
CASRSGFGELFF
>NA|TRBJ2-7|NA|TRBV7-9
TGTGCCAGCAGCCTAGAGAGGTTGACCTACGAGCAGTACTTC
CASSLERLTYEQYF
>NA|TRBJ2-1|NA|TRBV5-5
TGTGCCAGCAGCTTAGGGGAGGCCAGCTACAATGAGCAGTTCTTC
CASSLGEASYNEQFF
>NA|TRBJ2-3|few|TRBV20-1
TGCAGTGCCCCCACCCCAGATACGCAGTATTTT
CSAPTPDTQYF
>NA|TRBJ2-7|few|TRBV20-1
TGCAGTGCCCCGGGACGCCGAGCCTACGAGCAGTACTTC
CSAPGRRAYEQYF
>NA|TRBJ2-5|NA|TRBV20-1
TGCAGTGCTAGAGAGAGGTATAGGGAGACCCAGTACTTC
CSARERYRETQYF
>TRBD1|TRBJ2-7|few|TRBV6-1
TGTGCCAGCAGTACCCATCCGGGACAGGGACCGACTTCAGCCTACGAGCAGTACTTC
CASSTHPGQGPTSAYEQYF
>NA|TRBJ2-7|NA|TRBV4-3
TGCGCCAGCAGCCAAGAGAACGGGAATTCATGGGGCGAGCAGTACTTC
CASSQENGNSWGEQYF
>NA|TRBJ1-1|NA|TRBV12-3/TRBV12-4
TGTGCCAGCAGTTTATGGGGGGCCACTGAAGCTTTCTTT
CASSLWGATEAFF